Listed below are T cell receptor beta chains from one sample, sequenced in a study of Graves' ophthalmopathy and Graves' hyperthyroidism. Via MiXCR, TCRdb re-called the multiplex PCR reads, giving one row per CDR3 protein. Of around 1.1 million distinct CDR3 sequences in the sample, about two fifths are singletons; the top ten hold 11%. Material: peripheral blood or thyroid tissue (not recorded which). The receptors come from an adult man with Graves' hyperthyroidism. Both conserved end residues are part of each CDR3. A D gene is named only where the DNA matches it firmly. A row's size may be missing; if present it is once, few, many or a size class.

V gene,J gene,D gene,clone size,CDR3 protein,CDR3 DNA
TRBV10-3,TRBJ1-2,TRBD1,many,CAISRGQGDNYGYTF,TGTGCCATCAGCCGGGGGCAGGGGGACAACTATGGCTACACCTTC
TRBV3-1,TRBJ1-5,.,few,CASSQTLNSNQPQHF,TGTGCCAGCAGCCAGACCCTCAATAGCAATCAGCCCCAGCATTTT
TRBV5-6,TRBJ1-1,.,.,CASSSRGRLEAFF,TGTGCCAGCAGCTCTCGTGGTCGCCTTGAAGCTTTCTTT
TRBV11-2,TRBJ1-6,.,many,CASSLNSGLSPLHF,TGTGCCAGCAGCTTAAATTCAGGGCTCTCACCCCTCCACTTT
TRBV29-1,TRBJ1-2,.,many,CSVGGQRDWNGYTF,TGCAGCGTCGGGGGCCAGAGGGATTGGAATGGCTACACCTTC
TRBV12-3/TRBV12-4,TRBJ1-5,TRBD1,.,CASSYAYRGEETQHF,TGTGCCAGCAGTTACGCCTACAGGGGGGAAGAGACCCAGCATTTT
TRBV12-3/TRBV12-4,TRBJ1-5,.,many,CASRGSNQPQHF,TGTGCCAGCAGGGGGTCAAATCAGCCCCAGCATTTT
TRBV7-8,TRBJ1-1,TRBD1,.,CASSFGQGDRNTEAFF,TGTGCCAGCAGCTTCGGACAGGGTGATAGGAACACTGAAGCTTTCTTT
TRBV19,TRBJ2-7,TRBD2,.,CASSRGRGHYEQYF,TGTGCCAGTAGCCGCGGGAGGGGGCACTACGAGCAGTACTTC
TRBV29-1,TRBJ1-1,.,many,CSVNLGGIRVEAFF,TGCAGCGTGAACTTAGGGGGGATTAGGGTTGAAGCTTTCTTT
TRBV7-9,TRBJ1-1,TRBD1,.,CASSPILGTGGRNTEAFF,TGTGCCAGCAGCCCGATTTTGGGGACAGGGGGTAGGAACACTGAAGCTTTCTTT
TRBV7-9,TRBJ2-2,.,.,CASSHPEYRATGELFF,TGTGCCAGCAGCCACCCCGAATACAGGGCCACCGGGGAGCTGTTTTTT
TRBV25-1,TRBJ2-7,.,many,CASSDGQSSYEQYF,TGTGCCAGCAGTGACGGACAAAGCTCCTACGAGCAGTACTTC
TRBV12-3/TRBV12-4,TRBJ2-7,TRBD1,many,CASSLRDRESYEQYF,TGTGCCAGCAGTCTGAGGGACAGGGAGTCCTACGAGCAGTACTTC
TRBV19,TRBJ2-7,.,many,CASSIRDKYEQYF,TGTGCCAGTAGTATCCGGGACAAATACGAGCAGTACTTC
TRBV4-1,TRBJ2-5,.,once,CAGSQERVNSQYF,TGCGCCGGCAGCCAAGAAAGGGTAAATTCCCAGTACTTC
TRBV12-3/TRBV12-4,TRBJ1-1,.,.,CASSKTATGEAFF,TGTGCCAGCAGCAAAACAGCAACGGGGGAAGCTTTCTTT
TRBV12-3/TRBV12-4,TRBJ2-5,.,many,CASSPTRDGGRVTQYF,TGTGCCAGCAGTCCGACCAGGGACGGAGGAAGAGTGACCCAGTACTTC
TRBV7-8,TRBJ2-2,TRBD1,.,CASRYTGTAAGELFF,TGTGCCAGCAGATATACCGGGACAGCCGCCGGGGAGCTGTTTTTT
TRBV7-9,TRBJ2-5,.,few,CASNLRTRRTQYF,TGTGCCAGCAACCTTAGGACGCGCCGGACCCAGTACTTC
TRBV5-6,TRBJ1-2,.,many,CASSFFGNSYGYTF,TGTGCCAGCAGCTTTTTCGGGAATAGCTATGGCTACACCTTC
TRBV5-8,TRBJ2-5,TRBD1,many,CASSPPTGGLTQYF,TGTGCCAGCAGCCCCCCCACAGGGGGACTGACCCAGTACTTC
TRBV29-1,TRBJ1-3,TRBD1,few,CSAEGQGISGNTIYF,TGCAGCGCAGAGGGACAGGGAATCTCTGGAAACACCATATATTTT
TRBV20-1,TRBJ2-7,.,many,CSARGTLGEQYF,TGCAGTGCTAGAGGGACCCTCGGAGAGCAGTACTTC
TRBV29-1,TRBJ2-7,.,.,CSPVGGSYEQYF,TGCAGCCCGGTGGGAGGCTCCTACGAGCAGTACTTC
TRBV10-3,TRBJ1-5,TRBD1,few,CATREGRGPQPQHF,TGTGCCACCCGAGAGGGCAGGGGGCCTCAGCCCCAGCATTTT
TRBV2,TRBJ1-5,TRBD1,few,CASSGGQGETQHF,TGTGCCAGCAGTGGAGGACAGGGCGAAACCCAGCATTTT
TRBV5-1,TRBJ2-7,TRBD2,.,CASSRALAGHSYEQYF,TGCGCCAGCAGTCGGGCTCTAGCGGGGCACTCCTACGAGCAGTACTTC
TRBV6-1,TRBJ2-2,TRBD2,.,CASRKRLAGSSGELFF,TGTGCCAGCAGGAAACGACTAGCAGGGTCTTCAGGGGAGCTGTTTTTT
TRBV24-1,TRBJ2-7,.,many,CATSVKGFPYEQYF,TGTGCCACCAGTGTAAAAGGGTTCCCCTACGAGCAGTACTTC
TRBV7-2,TRBJ1-4,.,.,CASSPSGAALPEKLFF,TGTGCCAGCAGCCCATCCGGGGCCGCCCTTCCTGAAAAACTGTTTTTT